Below, 21 T cell receptor beta chains from the same sample are listed, as sequenced in a study of T-cell memory formation after mild COVID-19. TCRdb fed the 5' RACE reads into MiXCR, producing one record per CDR3 protein. The sample holds roughly 300,000 distinct CDR3 sequences, less than 9.5% seen once. The sequencing input was PBMCs or a T cell subset sorted from them (not recorded which). These receptors originate from a man in his late teens or twenties who had mild COVID-19 (a few samples of this study predate the infection). Cell type and time point are not known.

V is TRBV5-1 and J is TRBJ2-1; 10 bases match TRBD2. Trimming cost V 4 bases and J 0 bases; bases outside gene matches: 7. CDR3 length equals 17 residues. CDR1 and CDR2 (germline): SGHRS, YFSETQ. For the CDR3, the DNA is TGCGCCAGCAGCCCAAGTAGCGGGGGGAGCTCCTACAATGAGCAGTTCTTC. This encodes CASSPSSGGSSYNEQFF.

This clonotype was counted many times. The rearrangement joins TRBV5-1 to TRBJ2-7; 7 bases agree with TRBD2. Unmatched junction bases numbered 7, after V lost 1 base and J lost 0 bases. This CDR3 is built from 16 residues. Germline CDR1 reads SGHRS; CDR2 reads YFSETQ. CDR3 protein: CASSLWSGDYSYEQYF. The DNA for the CDR3 is TGCGCCAGCAGCTTGTGGAGCGGGGATTACTCCTACGAGCAGTACTTC. The whole variable domain, remainder taken from reference TRBV5-1 and TRBJ2-7, is KAGVTQTPRYLIKTRGQQVTLSCSPISGHRSVSWYQQTPGQGLQFLFEYFSETQRNKGNFPGRFSGRQFSNSRSEMNVSTLELGDSALYLCASSLWSGDYSYEQYFGPGTRLTVT.

The V and J genes are TRBV4-1 and TRBJ1-4; the match to TRBD1 covers 7 bases. The CDR3 covers 18 residues. Trimming at V came to 4 bases and at J to 7 bases, leaving 18 bases not matched to a gene. CDR1 and CDR2 from the germline V gene are MGHRA and YSYEKL. The CDR3 spells CASSRDRQGISLGEKLFF. The CDR3 coding sequence is TGCGCCAGCAGCCGGGATAGACAGGGTATCTCACTCGGTGAAAAACTGTTTTTT.

The table lists this clonotype with a few counts. V is TRBV6-5 and J is TRBJ2-6; D ambiguous. The CDR3 runs to 16 residues. The germline V and J ends were trimmed by 2 bases and 0 bases, with 8 bases remaining between them. Germline CDR1 reads MNHEY; CDR2 reads SVGAGI. The CDR3 DNA follows: TGTGCCAGCAGTTACCGTGGAAGCTCTGGGGCCAACGTCCTGACTTTC. This sequence encodes CASSYRGSSGANVLTF.

The rearrangement uses TRBV20-1 and TRBJ2-3; D might be TRBD2 (6 bases). V lost 1 base and J lost 7, with 9 bases in between. Germline values: CDR1 DFQATT, CDR2 SNEGSKA (reference sequence). The CDR3 totals 12 residues. CDR3: CSARALAYTQYF. The CDR3 DNA follows: TGCAGTGCTAGAGCTCTAGCGTATACGCAGTATTTT.

The chain uses TRBV5-5 and TRBJ2-2, with 7 positions matching TRBD2. The CDR3 totals 15 residues. Per germline, CDR1 SGHKS and CDR2 YYEKEE (reference sequence). Trimming at V came to 1 base and at J to 0 bases, leaving 0 bases not matched to a gene. The DNA for the CDR3 is TGTGCCAGCAGCTTGCTAGCGGCGAACACCGGGGAGCTGTTTTTT. Translation: CASSLLAANTGELFF.

This clonotype was detected ten times or more. The CDR3 bases are TGCGCCAGCAGCTTGTTCTCGGGTTCCCCGAACACTGAAGCTTTCTTT. Translated, it gives CASSLFSGSPNTEAFF. The chain is built from TRBV5-1 and TRBJ1-1; D ambiguous. This CDR3 contains 16 residues. Trimming pared 1 base from V and 1 base from J, leaving 14 bases between. Germline assignment: CDR1 SGHRS and CDR2 YFSETQ.

V gene TRBV11-2 combines with J gene TRBJ2-3; D unclear. The CDR3 length is 12 residues. V lost 3 bases to trimming and J lost 5 bases, with 6 bases between them. Germline V CDR1 and CDR2: SGHAT, FQNNGV. Written as DNA, the CDR3 is TGTGCCAGCAGCTTCGGGCTAGATACGCAGTATTTT. It specifies CASSFGLDTQYF.

Comments on this clonotype: An end of the junction does not agree with germline; a read error may underlie this. This chain links TRBV4-2 with TRBJ1-4; TRBD1 is a possible D gene (5 bases). The CDR3 has 12 amino acids. Germline loops: CDR1 LGHNA, CDR2 YNFKEQ. The CDR3 is CASCQGGEKLFF. The CDR3 DNA reads TGTGCCAGCTGCCAGGGAGGTGAAAAACTGTTTTTT.

J is TRBJ2-7 and V is TRBV19; D gene unclear. V was trimmed by 4 bases and J by 3 bases, leaving 10 bases between them. Germline values: CDR1 LNHDA, CDR2 SQIVND (reference sequence). The CDR3 length is 13 residues. CDR3 region: CASSTGLNYEQYV. CDR3 nucleotides: TGTGCCAGTAGTACTGGTCTGAACTACGAGCAGTACGTC.

The V gene is TRBV4-3, the J gene TRBJ1-5; D perhaps matches TRBD1 (5 bases). CDR3 length equals 16 residues. Trimming left V 6 bases short and J 0 bases short, with 15 bases between. Germline V gene sequence: CDR1 LGHNA, CDR2 YSLEER. The CDR3 region is CASSPSAGDSNQPQHF. The CDR3 DNA sequence: TGCGCCAGCAGTCCCTCGGCGGGGGATAGCAATCAGCCCCAGCATTTT.

This rearrangement joins TRBV7-6 to TRBJ2-7, with 10 bases that match TRBD2. The CDR3 is made up of 16 amino acids. V dropped 3 bases and J dropped 2; count of bases not matched to a gene: 7. Germline lookup yields CDR1 SGHVS and CDR2 FNYEAQ. The CDR3, as DNA: TGTGCCAGCAGCTTGGTAACTAGCGGGGTCCCCTACGAGCAGTACTTC. It yields the protein CASSLVTSGVPYEQYF.

This clonotype showed up many times. J is TRBJ2-7 and V is TRBV24-1; D unclear. Germline V gene data show CDR1 as KGHDR and CDR2 as SFDVKD. This CDR3 is 15 amino acids long. Trimming removed 5 bases at V and 0 bases at J, with 13 bases between. The CDR3: CATSGDKCSSYEQYV. The CDR3 region has the DNA TGTGCCACCAGTGGGGATAAGTGTAGCTCCTACGAGCAGTACGTC.

This clonotype was counted ten times or more. The V and J genes are TRBV6-5 and TRBJ2-4, with 9 bases aligning to TRBD1. Germline CDR1 MNHEY, CDR2 SVGAGI. This CDR3 contains 16 residues. V lost 6 bases to trimming and J lost 6 bases; unmatched junction nucleotides: 12. CDR3 region: CASRPAGQGPGNIQYF. Written as DNA, the CDR3 is TGTGCCAGCAGGCCTGCAGGACAGGGGCCAGGAAACATTCAGTACTTC.

This clonotype was seen many times. The rearrangement links TRBV3-1 to TRBJ2-1; 7 bases agree with TRBD1. This CDR3 spans 15 amino acids. Germline lookup yields CDR1 LGHDT and CDR2 YNNKEL (reference sequence). Germline trimming cut 4 bases from V and 2 bases from J; bases unmatched to any gene: 5. DNA for the CDR3: TGTGCCAGCAGCCGAGAAGACAGGGCCTACAATGAGCAGTTCTTC. It translates to CASSREDRAYNEQFF.

This clonotype has more than one count but fewer than ten. The rearrangement joins TRBV29-1 to TRBJ1-5; D gene uncertain. CDR1 SQVTM and CDR2 ANQGSEA come from the germline V gene. V lost 4 bases, J lost 5 bases, and 9 bases lay in between. CDR3 size: 12 residues. The CDR3 DNA follows: TGCAGCGTTGCGGGGAAGGATCAGCCCCAGCATTTT. Translation: CSVAGKDQPQHF.

This clonotype has ten or more counts. The chain links TRBV20-1 to TRBJ2-5; 8 bases align to TRBD1. The CDR3 covers 13 residues. J lost 4 bases, V lost 6 bases, and 7 bases had no gene match. Germline V gene lookup returns CDR1 DFQATT and CDR2 SNEGSKA (reference sequence). The CDR3 here is CSATSGGPETQYF. CDR3 DNA sequence: TGCAGTGCCACCTCAGGGGGCCCAGAGACCCAGTACTTC.

This clonotype was counted a few times. V usage is TRBV30 and J usage is TRBJ1-6; perhaps TRBD1 as D (5 bases). V shed 8 bases and J shed 11 bases, with 13 bases lying between them. This CDR3 is 11 amino acids long. Germline values: CDR1 GTSNPN, CDR2 SVGIG (reference sequence). Here the CDR3 reads CAGWGYPPLHF. CDR3 bases: TGTGCCGGGTGGGGGTACCCACCCCTCCACTTT.

This clonotype was detected many times. This chain uses TRBV20-1 with TRBJ1-3; a weak D match, TRBD1 (6 bases). This CDR3 has 13 residues. Germline CDR1 reads DFQATT; CDR2 reads SNEGSKA (reference sequence). Trimming shortened V by 6 bases and J by 2 bases, and 11 bases separated the two germline ends. Here the CDR3 reads CSARGQPGNTIYF. The CDR3 region has the DNA TGCAGTGCGCGAGGACAGCCTGGAAACACCATATATTTT.

This clonotype was seen a few times. The chain combines TRBV27 with TRBJ1-6, with D tentatively TRBD1 (5 bases). Germline V gene data show CDR1 as MNHEY and CDR2 as SMNVEV (reference sequence). V shed 6 bases and J shed 1 base, with 19 bases lying between them. This CDR3 comprises 18 residues. The CDR3 region is CASRKGHGAGSYNSPLHF. DNA for the CDR3: TGTGCCAGCAGAAAAGGACACGGGGCAGGGTCCTATAATTCACCCCTCCACTTT.

The gene calls are TRBV11-2 and TRBJ1-2, with 9 bases aligning to TRBD1. The CDR3 spans 15 residues. Per the germline V gene, CDR1 is SGHAT and CDR2 is FQNNGV. The V gene end was trimmed by 0 bases and the J gene end by 4 bases; junction bases not matched to a gene: 3. In DNA form, the CDR3 reads TGTGCCAGCAGCTTAGAAAGGGACAGGGTCTATGGCTACACCTTC. Its protein product is CASSLERDRVYGYTF.